The 9 T cell receptor beta chains given below trace back to one sample, sequenced in a study of cytomegalovirus exposure and HLA in healthy donors. PCR amplification relied on 60 Vbeta primers (plus 13 Jbeta primers). Sequencing used immunoSEQ multiplex PCR; TCRdb keeps in-frame clones, though not all of them. The sample has about 59,000 clones, approximately 80% seen once. The sequenced sample was PBMCs. The receptors derive from a middle-aged man in good health and CMV-seronegative.

V is TRBV7-9 and J is TRBJ1-3; 8 nucleotides agree with TRBD1. The V gene end was trimmed by 5 bases and the J gene end by 4 bases; junction bases not matched to a gene: 4. In germline, CDR1 is SEHNR, CDR2 FQNEAQ (reference sequence). This CDR3 spans 14 amino acids. Written as DNA, the CDR3 is TGTGCCAGCAGCGTACGGACAGGGGGAAACACCATATATTTT. It is translated as CASSVRTGGNTIYF.

This clone was observed a few times. The chain carries TRBV6-5 and TRBJ2-5; D gene ambiguous. CDR3 length: 14 residues. The V end was cut by 0 bases, the J end by 2 bases, with 7 bases between. Germline CDR1 is MNHEY and CDR2 is SVGAGI. CDR3 loop: CASSYSRAQETQYF. The CDR3 nucleotides read TGTGCCAGCAGTTACTCTAGAGCTCAAGAGACCCAGTACTTC.

The chain couples TRBV19 to TRBJ2-1; 9 positions match TRBD1. The ends lost 3 bases at V and 5 bases at J; junction bases unmatched: 11. The CDR3 has 17 residues. Germline lookup yields CDR1 LNHDA and CDR2 SQIVND (reference sequence). CDR3: CASSIIKGQGSNNEQFF. CDR3 DNA: TGTGCCAGTAGTATTATCAAGGGACAGGGATCGAACAATGAGCAGTTCTTC.

The sample holds one count of this clone. The V call is TRBV5-4, the J call TRBJ1-1, with 7 positions matching TRBD1. CDR1 and CDR2 from the germline V gene are SGHNT and YYREEE (reference sequence). The CDR3 sequence is 14 residues long. Losses at the gene ends were 6 bases for V and 2 bases for J; bases not matched to a gene: 7. CDR3 residues: CASTRGQRNTEAFF. The CDR3 nucleotides read TGTGCCAGCACCCGGGGACAGAGAAACACTGAAGCTTTCTTT.

V usage is TRBV5-1 and J usage is TRBJ1-1; tentative D call: TRBD1 (6 bases). The CDR3 sequence is 15 residues long. V dropped 6 bases and J dropped 1 base, with 16 bases sitting between them. CDR1 and CDR2 from the germline V gene are SGHRS and YFSETQ. In DNA, the CDR3 is TGCGCCAGCACCCTCACAGGGAGCGAGAACACTGAAGCTTTCTTT. Its protein product is CASTLTGSENTEAFF.

This sequence joins TRBV19 and TRBJ1-5; no clear D. V lost 4 bases and J 3 bases, leaving 10 bases between the germline ends. Germline V gene lookup returns CDR1 LNHDA and CDR2 SQIVND (reference sequence). The CDR3 loop spans 14 amino acids. The CDR3 sequence is CASSNARHNQPQHF. The CDR3 region has the DNA TGTGCCAGTAGTAACGCGAGACACAATCAGCCCCAGCATTTT.

The gene calls are TRBV6-5 and TRBJ2-7, with D tentatively TRBD2 (5 bases). Germline CDR1 MNHEY, CDR2 SVGAGI. Trimming stripped 10 bases from V and 5 bases from J, with 15 bases between. This CDR3 has 12 amino acids. In nucleotides, the CDR3 is TGTGCCACCAAGAGGGATCCCAACGAGCAGTACTTC. Translating gives CATKRDPNEQYF.

The genes are TRBV21-1 and TRBJ2-5; the D call in the table, TRBD1, was not verified against the DNA. TRBV21-1 counts as a pseudogene. The CDR3 runs to 12 residues. The CDR3 loop reads CASSKQKETQYF. The CDR3 nucleotides are TGTGCCAGCAGCAAACAGAAAGAGACCCAGTACTTC.

This clone was detected only once. The V and J genes are TRBV10-3 and TRBJ1-2; 10 bases agree with TRBD1. After removal of 5 bases from V and 4 bases from J, the junction contained 7 bases not matched to a gene. CDR1 and CDR2 from the germline V gene are ENHRY and SYGVKD. This CDR3 comprises 15 residues. The CDR3 region has the DNA TGTGCCATCAGTATCGGGACAGGGGTTTTCTATGGCTACACCTTC. Encoded protein: CAISIGTGVFYGYTF.